This T cell receptor beta chain was observed in a study of early T cells in non-severe SARS-CoV-2 infection. Whole-study context: Sequencing was performed on bulk RNA from unsorted whole blood, leaving chains unpaired. General study findings and limits: Comparison of clonotypes with VDJdb favored anti-spike CD8 responses while missing private and CD4 specificities.

This clonotype was seen repeatedly, ten times or more. Its specificity is not known. Germline CDR1 is LNHDA and CDR2 is SQIVND (reference sequence). This CDR3 contains 13 residues. Trimming took 0 bases from V and 4 from J, leaving 3 bases between them. Individual cDNA molecules were tagged with unique molecular identifiers, the study reported. TCRdb reanalysed the 5' RACE reads using MiXCR and keeps one entry per CDR3 protein. Of 98,000 or so distinct CDR3 sequences in the sample, 12% were seen once. Sample: whole blood. The chain links TRBV19 to TRBJ2-2; D not resolved. The TCR comes from an adult who was a healthcare worker with PCR-confirmed SARS-CoV-2 infection or an uninfected control (not recorded which). DNA for the CDR3: TGTGCCAGTAGTATAGAGGGCACCGGGGAGCTGTTTTTT. Its protein product is CASSIEGTGELFF.